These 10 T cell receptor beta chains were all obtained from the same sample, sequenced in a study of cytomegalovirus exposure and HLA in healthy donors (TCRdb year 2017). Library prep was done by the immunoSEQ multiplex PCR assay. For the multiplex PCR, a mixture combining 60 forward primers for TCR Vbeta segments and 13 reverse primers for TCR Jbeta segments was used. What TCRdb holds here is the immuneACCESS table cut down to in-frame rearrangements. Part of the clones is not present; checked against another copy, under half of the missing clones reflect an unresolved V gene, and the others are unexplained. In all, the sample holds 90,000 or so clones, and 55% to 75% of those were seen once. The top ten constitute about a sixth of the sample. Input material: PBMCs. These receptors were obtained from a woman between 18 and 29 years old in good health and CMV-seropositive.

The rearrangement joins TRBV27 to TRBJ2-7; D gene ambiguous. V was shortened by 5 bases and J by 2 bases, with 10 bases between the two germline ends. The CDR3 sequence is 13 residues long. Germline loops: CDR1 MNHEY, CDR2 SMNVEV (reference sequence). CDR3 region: CASSPTVAYEQYF. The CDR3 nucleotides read TGTGCCAGCAGTCCCACAGTGGCCTACGAGCAGTACTTC.

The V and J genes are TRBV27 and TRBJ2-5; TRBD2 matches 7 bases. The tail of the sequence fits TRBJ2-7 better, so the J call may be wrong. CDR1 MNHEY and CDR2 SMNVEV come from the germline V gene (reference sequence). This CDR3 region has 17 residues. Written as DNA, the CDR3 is TGTGCCAGCAGTTTATCCCTCCCCGGGAGGAGTAGGGACGAGCAGTACTTC. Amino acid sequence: CASSLSLPGRSRDEQYF.

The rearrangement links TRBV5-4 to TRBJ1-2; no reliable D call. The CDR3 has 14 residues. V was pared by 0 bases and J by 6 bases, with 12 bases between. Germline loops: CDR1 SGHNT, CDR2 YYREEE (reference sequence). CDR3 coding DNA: TGTGCCAGCAGCTTGGTCGACTTCGGGGATGGCTACACCTTC. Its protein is CASSLVDFGDGYTF.

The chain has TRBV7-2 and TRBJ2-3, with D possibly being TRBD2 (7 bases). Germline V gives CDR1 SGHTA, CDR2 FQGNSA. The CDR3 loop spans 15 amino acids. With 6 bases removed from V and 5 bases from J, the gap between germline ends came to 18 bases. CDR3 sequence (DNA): TGTGCCAGCAGTACCCGTCGGGGGGCCGGAGATACGCAGTATTTT. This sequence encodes CASSTRRGAGDTQYF.

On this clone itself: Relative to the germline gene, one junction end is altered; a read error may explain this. The CDR3 loop is CASSYAMRQGDSALHF. In nucleotides, the CDR3 is TGTGCCAGCAGTTACGCCATGAGGCAGGGGGATTCAGCCCTCCACTTT. V gene TRBV6-5 combines with J gene TRBJ1-6; TRBD1 matches at 7 bases. The germline CDR1 and CDR2 sequences are MNHEY and SVGAGI. The length of the CDR3 is 16 residues.

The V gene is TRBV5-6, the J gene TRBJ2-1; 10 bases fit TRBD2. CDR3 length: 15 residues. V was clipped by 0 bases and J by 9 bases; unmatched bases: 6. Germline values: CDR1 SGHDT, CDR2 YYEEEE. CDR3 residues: CASSLVSGGAGEQFF. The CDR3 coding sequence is TGTGCCAGCAGCTTGGTAAGCGGGGGGGCCGGTGAGCAGTTCTTC.

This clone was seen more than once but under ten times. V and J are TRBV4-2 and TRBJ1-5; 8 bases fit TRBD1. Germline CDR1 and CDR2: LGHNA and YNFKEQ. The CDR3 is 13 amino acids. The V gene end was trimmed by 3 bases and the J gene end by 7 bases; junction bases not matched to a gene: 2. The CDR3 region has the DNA TGTGCCAGCAGCCAGGACAGGGTCCAGCCCCAGCATTTT. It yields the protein CASSQDRVQPQHF.

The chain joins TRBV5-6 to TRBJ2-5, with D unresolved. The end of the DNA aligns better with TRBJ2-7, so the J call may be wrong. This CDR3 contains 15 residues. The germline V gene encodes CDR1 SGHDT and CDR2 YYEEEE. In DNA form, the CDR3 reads TGTGCCAGCAGCTTGGGAATAGTCAGGTCCTACGAGCAGTACTTC. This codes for CASSLGIVRSYEQYF.

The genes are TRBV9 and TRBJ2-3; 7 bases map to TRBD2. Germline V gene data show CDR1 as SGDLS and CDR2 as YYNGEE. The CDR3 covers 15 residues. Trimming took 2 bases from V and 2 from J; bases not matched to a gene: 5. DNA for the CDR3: TGTGCCAGCAGCGTGCGGGGGTCAAACACAGATACGCAGTATTTT. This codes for CASSVRGSNTDTQYF.

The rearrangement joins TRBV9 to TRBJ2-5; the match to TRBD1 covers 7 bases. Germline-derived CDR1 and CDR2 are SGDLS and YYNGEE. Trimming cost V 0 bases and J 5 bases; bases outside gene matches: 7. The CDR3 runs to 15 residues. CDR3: CASSVGRGQGETQYF. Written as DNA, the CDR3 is TGTGCCAGCAGCGTAGGTAGGGGGCAGGGTGAGACCCAGTACTTC.